These 14 T cell receptor beta chains came from one sample sequenced in a study of T cell repertoires in cytomegalovirus infection. A single record per CDR3 protein comes from TCRdb applying MiXCR to the reads. The profile shows roughly 860,000 distinct CDR3 sequences, around a third of them singletons. No antigens are known for them. The starting material was cultured CD8+ T cells from PBMCs, obtained from culture after CMV antigen stimulation. These receptor sequences come from a human donor in good health (CMV status not recorded). Some clones in this sample may be carry-over from other donors' samples.

This chain connects TRBV6-2 or TRBV6-3 to TRBJ2-7; D is perhaps TRBD1 (6 bases). CDR1 is MNHEY and CDR2 is SVGEGT in the germline V gene. V was shortened by 5 bases and J by 3 bases, with 11 bases between the two germline ends. The CDR3 contains 13 residues. CDR3 protein: CASSPQGFYEQYV. As DNA, the CDR3 is TGTGCCAGCAGTCCACAGGGCTTCTACGAGCAGTACGTC.

The rearrangement joins TRBV6-5 to TRBJ2-3; TRBD2 agrees at 7 bases. Germline V lookup: CDR1 MNHEY, CDR2 SVGAGI. The CDR3 sequence is 11 residues long. The trim removed 7 bases at V and 6 bases at J, leaving 1 base unmatched. The CDR3 DNA reads as TGTGCCAGCAAAGCGGGGGATACGCAGTATTTT. The encoded protein is CASKAGDTQYF.

V gene TRBV27 combines with J gene TRBJ2-2; D is undetermined. CDR1 is MNHEY and CDR2 is SMNVEV in the germline V gene (reference sequence). The CDR3 runs to 13 residues. V lost 0 bases and J lost 7, with 6 bases in between. DNA for the CDR3: TGTGCCAGCAGTTTATCTAAAATCGGGGAGCTGTTTTTT. This encodes CASSLSKIGELFF.

V and J are TRBV12-5 and TRBJ1-1; tentatively, D is TRBD1 (5 bases). CDR3 length equals 11 residues. Germline values: CDR1 LGHNT, CDR2 FRNRAP. V was trimmed by 6 bases and J by 11 bases, leaving 13 bases between them. The CDR3 region has the DNA TGTGCTAGTGGATATCAGGGCGAGGCTTTCTTT. Translating it yields CASGYQGEAFF.

V and J are TRBV7-8 and TRBJ2-3; D might be TRBD1 (7 bases). Between the trimmed V and J ends, which lost 2 bases and 3 bases, there was a span of 12 bases. In germline, CDR1 is SGHVS, CDR2 FQNEAQ. This CDR3 contains 15 residues. The CDR3 reads CASSLTGEDTDTQYF. CDR3 bases: TGTGCCAGCAGCTTAACAGGGGAGGATACAGATACGCAGTATTTT.

This chain uses TRBV5-6 with TRBJ2-7; TRBD1 matches at 7 bases. The germline V gene has CDR1 SGHDT and CDR2 YYEEEE. The CDR3 spans 13 residues. V lost 0 bases to trimming and J lost 8 bases; unmatched junction nucleotides: 5. This CDR3 reads CASSLGQGRKQYF. CDR3 sequence (DNA): TGTGCCAGCAGCTTGGGACAGGGACGTAAGCAGTACTTC.

This clonotype was detected many times. The rearrangement uses TRBV7-9 and TRBJ1-1; 10 bases align to TRBD1. The J segment lost 10 bases and the V segment lost 5 bases, leaving 13 bases of the junction unmatched. The CDR3 consists of 15 residues. Germline CDR1 reads SEHNR; CDR2 reads FQNEAQ (reference sequence). The CDR3 protein is CASSGDFRDRGAAFF. CDR3 coding DNA: TGTGCCAGCAGCGGAGATTTCCGGGACAGGGGTGCAGCTTTCTTT.

This clonotype was detected many times. The V call is TRBV7-2, the J call TRBJ2-1; D might be TRBD1 (5 bases). V dropped 5 bases and J dropped 8 bases, with 10 bases sitting between them. The CDR3 extends over 12 amino acids. Germline lookup yields CDR1 SGHTA and CDR2 FQGNSA. CDR3: CASSRRVDEQFF. CDR3 sequence (DNA): TGTGCCAGCAGCCGCAGGGTGGATGAGCAGTTCTTC.

The table lists this clonotype with a few counts. The V call is TRBV27, the J call TRBJ1-1; D is unresolved. This CDR3 region has 14 residues. Germline values: CDR1 MNHEY, CDR2 SMNVEV (reference sequence). The V end was cut by 5 bases, the J end by 3 bases, with 13 bases between. The chain's CDR3 is CASSLLGSDTEAFF. The CDR3 DNA reads as TGTGCCAGCAGTCTTCTGGGGTCCGACACTGAAGCTTTCTTT.

The chain recombines TRBV4-2 with TRBJ2-3; D gene ambiguous. Trimming took 0 bases from V and 4 from J, leaving 11 bases between them. Germline assignment: CDR1 LGHNA and CDR2 YNFKEQ. This CDR3 spans 15 amino acids. This CDR3 is CASSQDLSTADTQYF. DNA for the CDR3: TGTGCCAGCAGCCAAGATCTATCCACGGCAGATACGCAGTATTTT.

This clonotype has ten or more counts. The V gene is TRBV7-2, the J gene TRBJ2-1, with D perhaps TRBD2 (6 bases). The CDR3 covers 16 residues. Trimming cost V 1 base and J 5 bases, with 15 bases left between them. Per germline, CDR1 SGHTA and CDR2 FQGNSA. CDR3 in amino acids: CASSLGWASVNNEQFF. DNA for the CDR3: TGTGCCAGCAGCTTAGGGTGGGCTAGCGTCAACAATGAGCAGTTCTTC.

This chain uses TRBV5-1 with TRBJ2-5, with 9 positions matching TRBD1. CDR3 length: 17 residues. The J segment lost 1 base and the V segment lost 3 bases, leaving 10 bases of the junction unmatched. Germline CDR1 and CDR2: SGHRS and YFSETQ. CDR3 nucleotides: TGCGCCAGCAGCTCCATCGGGACAGGGAATCCCCAAGAGACCCAGTACTTC. Translation gives CASSSIGTGNPQETQYF. Full variable domain (missing parts from reference TRBV5-1 and TRBJ2-5): KAGVTQTPRYLIKTRGQQVTLSCSPISGHRSVSWYQQTPGQGLQFLFEYFSETQRNKGNFPGRFSGRQFSNSRSEMNVSTLELGDSALYLCASSSIGTGNPQETQYFGPGTRLLVL.

This clonotype has a count of ten or more. The V gene is TRBV7-2, the J gene TRBJ2-5, with TRBD1 matching 7 bases. Germline loops: CDR1 SGHTA, CDR2 FQGNSA. Unmatched junction bases numbered 6, after V lost 7 bases and J lost 1 base. The CDR3 sequence is 14 residues long. CDR3 loop: CASTPGGLQETQYF. CDR3 nucleotides: TGTGCCAGCACCCCAGGGGGTCTCCAAGAGACCCAGTACTTC.

The chain employs TRBV7-4 and TRBJ2-6; D uncertain. Trimming shortened V by 4 bases and J by 0 bases, and 13 bases separated the two germline ends. Per the germline V gene, CDR1 is SGHVT and CDR2 is SQSDAQ. CDR3 size: 17 residues. The CDR3 here is CASSYSLTDSGANVLTF. The DNA of the CDR3 is TGTGCCAGCAGCTACAGTTTAACCGACTCTGGGGCCAACGTCCTGACTTTC. The whole variable domain, filled in from reference TRBV7-4 and TRBJ2-6, reads GAGVSQSPRYKVAKRGRDVALRCDSISGHVTLYWYRQTLGQGSEVLTYSQSDAQRDKSGRPSGRFSAERPERSVSTLKIQRTEQGDSAVYLCASSYSLTDSGANVLTFGAGSRLTVL.